This TCR beta chain comes out of a study of cytomegalovirus exposure and HLA in healthy donors. Trimming took 5 bases from V and 5 from J; bases not matched to a gene: 6. Germline lookup yields CDR1 LNHDA and CDR2 SQIVND (reference sequence). The CDR3 has 14 residues. The PCR ran on 60 Vbeta and 13 Jbeta primers. Assay used: immunoSEQ multiplex PCR; TCRdb lists only in-frame clones, some missing. Here the sample spans over 70,000 clones, more than 70% being singletons. The chain links TRBV19 to TRBJ2-7, with 10 bases fitting TRBD1. The TCR comes from a male donor in good health and CMV-seropositive. Source material: PBMCs. For the CDR3, the DNA is TGTGCCAGTAGTCCCGGGACAGGGGTCCACGAGCAGTACTTC. This encodes CASSPGTGVHEQYF.